A single sample gave rise to the 5 T cell receptor beta chains below, sequenced in a study of blood T cell repertoires in COVID-19. Sequenced by immunoSEQ multiplex PCR; TCRdb stores in-frame clones only, minus some. The sample contains 350,000 to 450,000 clones, 75% to 90% of which appear only once. Material: PBMCs or T cells enriched from blood (not recorded which). Receptors originate from a man between 25 and 39 years old who had recovered from COVID-19.

The rearrangement joins TRBV7-9 to TRBJ1-1; D call uncertain. The CDR3 has 13 amino acids. Trimming took off 1 base at V and 5 bases at J, with 8 bases between the two ends. Germline lookup yields CDR1 SEHNR and CDR2 FQNEAQ (reference sequence). CDR3 residues: CASSLGTGTEAFF. CDR3 DNA: TGTGCCAGCAGCTTAGGCACGGGGACTGAAGCTTTCTTT.

Details on this clone: Other nucleotide sequences from this sample produce the same CDR3. The rearrangement links TRBV18 to TRBJ1-4; D uncertain. V shed 3 bases and J shed 0 bases, with 11 bases lying between them. CDR3 length: 16 amino acids. Germline loops: CDR1 KGHSH, CDR2 LQKENI. The CDR3 protein is CASSPGGPATNEKLFF. Here the CDR3 DNA reads TGTGCCAGCTCACCGGGTGGGCCCGCAACTAATGAAAAACTGTTTTTT.

CDR3 region: CASGRDSAAGGEQYF. The DNA for the CDR3 is TGTGCCAGCGGGCGAGATAGTGCGGCGGGAGGCGAGCAGTACTTC. The chain joins TRBV27 to TRBJ2-7; 8 bases match TRBD2. J lost 6 bases, V lost 8 bases, and 15 bases had no gene match. Germline V lookup: CDR1 MNHEY, CDR2 SMNVEV (reference sequence). The CDR3 covers 15 residues.

The rearrangement uses TRBV18 and TRBJ1-5, with D uncertain. V was pared by 6 bases and J by 0 bases, with 9 bases between. Germline CDR1 and CDR2: KGHSH and LQKENI. This CDR3 region has 14 residues. In DNA, the CDR3 is TGTGCCAGCTCCCCGGACTTTAGCAATCAGCCCCAGCATTTT. This translates into CASSPDFSNQPQHF.

The chain uses TRBV30 and TRBJ1-4, with a weak D call TRBD1 (5 bases). Germline lookup yields CDR1 GTSNPN and CDR2 SVGIG (reference sequence). The germline V and J ends were trimmed by 2 bases and 2 bases, with 9 bases remaining between them. The CDR3 is 14 amino acids. The CDR3 DNA reads TGTGCCTGGAGTACGGGACTCACTAATGAAAAACTGTTTTTT. Translated: CAWSTGLTNEKLFF.